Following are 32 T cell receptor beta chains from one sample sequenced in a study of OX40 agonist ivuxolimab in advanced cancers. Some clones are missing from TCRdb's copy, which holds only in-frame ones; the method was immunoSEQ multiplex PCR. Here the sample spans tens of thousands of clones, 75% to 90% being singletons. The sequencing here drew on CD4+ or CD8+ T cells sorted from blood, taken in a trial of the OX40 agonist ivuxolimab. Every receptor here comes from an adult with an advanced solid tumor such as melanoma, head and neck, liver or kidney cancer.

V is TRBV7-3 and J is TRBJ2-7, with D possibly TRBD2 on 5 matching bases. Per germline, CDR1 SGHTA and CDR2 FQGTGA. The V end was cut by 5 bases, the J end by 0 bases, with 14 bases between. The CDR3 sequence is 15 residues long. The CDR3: CASSHGGALSYEQYF. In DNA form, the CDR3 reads TGTGCCAGCAGCCACGGAGGTGCCCTCTCCTACGAGCAGTACTTC.

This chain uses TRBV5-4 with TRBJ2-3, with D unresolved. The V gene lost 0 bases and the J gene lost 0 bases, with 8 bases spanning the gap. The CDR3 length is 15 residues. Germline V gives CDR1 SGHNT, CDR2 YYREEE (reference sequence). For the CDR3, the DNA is TGTGCCAGCAGCTTGGGGACGTTGAGCACAGATACGCAGTATTTT. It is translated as CASSLGTLSTDTQYF.

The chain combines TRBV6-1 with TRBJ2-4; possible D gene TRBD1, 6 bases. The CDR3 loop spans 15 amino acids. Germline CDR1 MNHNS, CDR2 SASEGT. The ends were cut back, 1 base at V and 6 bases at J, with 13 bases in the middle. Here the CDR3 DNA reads TGTGCCAGCAGTGAAGGAAGAGGGGGATCAAACATTCAGTACTTC. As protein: CASSEGRGGSNIQYF.

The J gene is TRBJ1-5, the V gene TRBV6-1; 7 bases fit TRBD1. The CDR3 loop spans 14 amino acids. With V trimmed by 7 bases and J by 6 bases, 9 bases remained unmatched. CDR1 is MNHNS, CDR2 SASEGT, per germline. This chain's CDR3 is CASIDTGVGQPQHF. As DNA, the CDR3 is TGTGCCAGCATAGATACAGGGGTCGGTCAGCCCCAGCATTTT.

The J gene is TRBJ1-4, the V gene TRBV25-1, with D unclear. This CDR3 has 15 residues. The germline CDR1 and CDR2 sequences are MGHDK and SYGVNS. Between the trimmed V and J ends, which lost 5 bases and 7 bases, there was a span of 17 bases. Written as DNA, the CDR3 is TGTGCCAGCAGTTCAGCTACCCCCAGAGGTGAAAAACTGTTTTTT. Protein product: CASSSATPRGEKLFF. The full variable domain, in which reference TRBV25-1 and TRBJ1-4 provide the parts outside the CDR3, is EADIYQTPRYLVIGTGKKITLECSQTMGHDKMYWYQQDPGMELHLIHYSYGVNSTEKGDLSSESTVSRIRTEHFPLTLESARPSHTSQYLCASSSATPRGEKLFFGSGTQLSVL.

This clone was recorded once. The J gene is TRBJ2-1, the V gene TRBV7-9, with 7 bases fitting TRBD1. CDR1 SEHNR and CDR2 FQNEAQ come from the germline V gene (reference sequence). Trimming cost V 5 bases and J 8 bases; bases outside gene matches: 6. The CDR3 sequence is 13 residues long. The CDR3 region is CASSLTGAHEQFF. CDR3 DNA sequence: TGTGCCAGCAGCCTTACAGGGGCGCATGAGCAGTTCTTC.

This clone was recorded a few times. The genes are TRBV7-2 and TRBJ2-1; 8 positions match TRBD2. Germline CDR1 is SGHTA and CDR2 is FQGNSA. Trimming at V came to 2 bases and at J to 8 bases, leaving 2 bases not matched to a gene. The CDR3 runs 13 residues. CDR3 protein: CASSLKTSDEQFF. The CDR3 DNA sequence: TGTGCCAGCAGCTTAAAGACTAGCGATGAGCAGTTCTTC.

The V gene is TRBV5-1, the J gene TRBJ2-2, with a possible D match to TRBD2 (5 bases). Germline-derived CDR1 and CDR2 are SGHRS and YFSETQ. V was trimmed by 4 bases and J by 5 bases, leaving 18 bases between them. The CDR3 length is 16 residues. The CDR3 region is CASSQTAGVLTGELFF. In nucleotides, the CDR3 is TGCGCCAGCAGCCAAACTGCGGGTGTATTGACCGGGGAGCTGTTTTTT.

CDR3 loop: CASSLRDRERSGYTF. CDR3 nucleotide sequence: TGTGCCAGCTCACTACGGGACAGGGAAAGGAGTGGCTACACCTTC. The chain joins TRBV18 to TRBJ1-2, with TRBD1 identical over 9 bases. J was trimmed by 7 bases and V by 4 bases; bases with no gene match: 10. Germline CDR1 reads KGHSH; CDR2 reads LQKENI. CDR3 size: 15 residues. The variable domain in full, with the rest retrieved from reference TRBV18 and TRBJ1-2, is NAGVMQNPRHLVRRRGQEARLRCSPMKGHSHVYWYRQLPEEGLKFMVYLQKENIIDESGMPKERFSAEFPKEGPSILRIQQVVRGDSAAYFCASSLRDRERSGYTFGSGTRLTVV.

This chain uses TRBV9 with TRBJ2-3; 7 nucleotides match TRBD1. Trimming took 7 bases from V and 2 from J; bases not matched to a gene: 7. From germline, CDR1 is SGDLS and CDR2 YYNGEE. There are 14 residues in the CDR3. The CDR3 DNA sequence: TGTGCCAGCCGCCCGGGACAGCACACAGATACGCAGTATTTT. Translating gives CASRPGQHTDTQYF.

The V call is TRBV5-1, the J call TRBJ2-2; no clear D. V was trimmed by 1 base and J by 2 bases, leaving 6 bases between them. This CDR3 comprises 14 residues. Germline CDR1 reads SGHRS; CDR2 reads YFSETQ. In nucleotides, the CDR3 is TGCGCCAGCAGCTTGTCGGACAACACCGGGGAGCTGTTTTTT. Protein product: CASSLSDNTGELFF.

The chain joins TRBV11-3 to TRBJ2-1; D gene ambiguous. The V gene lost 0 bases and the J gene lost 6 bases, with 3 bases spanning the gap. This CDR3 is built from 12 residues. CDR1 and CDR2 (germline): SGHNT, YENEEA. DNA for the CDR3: TGTGCCAGCAGCTTAGACCGCAATGAGCAGTTCTTC. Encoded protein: CASSLDRNEQFF.

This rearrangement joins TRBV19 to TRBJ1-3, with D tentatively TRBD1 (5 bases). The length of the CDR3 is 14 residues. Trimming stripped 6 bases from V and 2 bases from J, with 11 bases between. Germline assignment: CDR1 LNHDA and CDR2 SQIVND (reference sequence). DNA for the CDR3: TGTGCCAGTAGAGGGGATTCGGCTGGAAACACCATATATTTT. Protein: CASRGDSAGNTIYF. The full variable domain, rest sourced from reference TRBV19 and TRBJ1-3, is DGGITQSPKYLFRKEGQNVTLSCEQNLNHDAMYWYRQDPGQGLRLIYYSQIVNDFQKGDIAEGYSVSREKKESFPLTVTSAQKNPTAFYLCASRGDSAGNTIYFGEGSWLTVV.

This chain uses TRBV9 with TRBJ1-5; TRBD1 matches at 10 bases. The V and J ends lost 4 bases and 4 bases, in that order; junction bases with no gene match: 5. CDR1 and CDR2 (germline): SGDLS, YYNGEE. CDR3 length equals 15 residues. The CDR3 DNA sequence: TGTGCCAGCAGCCCAGGACAGGGGGGGAATCAGCCCCAGCATTTT. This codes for CASSPGQGGNQPQHF.

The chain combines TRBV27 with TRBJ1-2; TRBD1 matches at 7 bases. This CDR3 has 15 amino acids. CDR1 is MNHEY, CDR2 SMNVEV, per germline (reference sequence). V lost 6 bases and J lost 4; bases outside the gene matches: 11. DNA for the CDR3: TGTGCCAGCAGGCAGACAGGGTTGCAATTCTATGGCTACACCTTC. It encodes CASRQTGLQFYGYTF.

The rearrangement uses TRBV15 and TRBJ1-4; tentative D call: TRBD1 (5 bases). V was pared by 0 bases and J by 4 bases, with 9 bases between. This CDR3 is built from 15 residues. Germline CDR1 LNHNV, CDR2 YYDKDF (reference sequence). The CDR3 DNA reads TGTGCCACCAGCAGAGATGGGGGGAGTAATGAAAAACTGTTTTTT. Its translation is CATSRDGGSNEKLFF.

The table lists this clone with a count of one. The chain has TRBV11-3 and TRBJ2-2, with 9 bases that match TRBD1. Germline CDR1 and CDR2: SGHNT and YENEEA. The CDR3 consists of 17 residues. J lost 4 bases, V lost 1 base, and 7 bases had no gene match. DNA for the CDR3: TGTGCCAGCAGCTTAGGGGTACAGGGGGCGCCCACCGGGGAGCTGTTTTTT. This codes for CASSLGVQGAPTGELFF.

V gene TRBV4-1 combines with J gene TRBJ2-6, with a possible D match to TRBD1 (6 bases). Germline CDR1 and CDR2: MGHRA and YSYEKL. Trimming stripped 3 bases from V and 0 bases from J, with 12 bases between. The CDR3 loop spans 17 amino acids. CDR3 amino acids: CASSQEPDSSGANVLTF. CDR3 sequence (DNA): TGCGCCAGCAGCCAGGAGCCGGACAGCTCTGGGGCCAACGTCCTGACTTTC.

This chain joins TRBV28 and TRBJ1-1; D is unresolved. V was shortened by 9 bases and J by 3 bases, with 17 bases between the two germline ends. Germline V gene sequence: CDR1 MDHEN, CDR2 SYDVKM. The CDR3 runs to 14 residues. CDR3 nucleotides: TGTGCCAGTCCAACCCTATACGGTGACACTGAAGCTTTCTTT. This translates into CASPTLYGDTEAFF.

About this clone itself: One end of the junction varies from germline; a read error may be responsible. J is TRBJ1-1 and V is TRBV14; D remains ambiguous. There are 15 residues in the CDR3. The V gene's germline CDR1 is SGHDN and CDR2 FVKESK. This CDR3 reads CASSQHSLGLPSPSF. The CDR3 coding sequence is TGTGCCAGCAGCCAACATAGCCTTGGACTTCCCTCGCCCTCCTTT.

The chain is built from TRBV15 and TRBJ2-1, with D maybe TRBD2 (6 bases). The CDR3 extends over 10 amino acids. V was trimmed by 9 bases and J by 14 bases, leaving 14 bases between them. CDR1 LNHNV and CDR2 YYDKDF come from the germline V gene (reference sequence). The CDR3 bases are TGTGCCACGACGACTAGAAGGGAGTTCTTC. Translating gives CATTTRREFF.

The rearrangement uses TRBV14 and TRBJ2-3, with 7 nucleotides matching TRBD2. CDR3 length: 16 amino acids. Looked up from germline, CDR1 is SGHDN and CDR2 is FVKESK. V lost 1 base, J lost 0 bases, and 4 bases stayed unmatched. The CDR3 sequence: CASSQVPGGSTDTQYF. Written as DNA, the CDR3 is TGTGCCAGCAGCCAAGTACCGGGAGGCAGCACAGATACGCAGTATTTT.

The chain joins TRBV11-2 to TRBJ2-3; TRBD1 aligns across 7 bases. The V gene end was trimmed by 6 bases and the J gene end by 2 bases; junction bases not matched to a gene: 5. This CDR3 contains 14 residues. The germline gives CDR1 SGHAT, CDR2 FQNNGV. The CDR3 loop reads CASSLDRATDTQYF. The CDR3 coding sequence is TGTGCCAGCAGTCTCGACAGGGCCACAGATACGCAGTATTTT.

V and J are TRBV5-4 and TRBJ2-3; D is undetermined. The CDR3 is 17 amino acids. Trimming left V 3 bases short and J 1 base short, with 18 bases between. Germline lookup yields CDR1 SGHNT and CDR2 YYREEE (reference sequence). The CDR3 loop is CASSSHGSRIGTDTQYF. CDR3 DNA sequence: TGTGCCAGCAGCTCACACGGGTCGCGCATCGGCACAGATACGCAGTATTTT.

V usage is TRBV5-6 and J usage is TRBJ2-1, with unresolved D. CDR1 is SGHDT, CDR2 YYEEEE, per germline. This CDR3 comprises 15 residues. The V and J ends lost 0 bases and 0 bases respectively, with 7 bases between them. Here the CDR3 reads CASSLGISSYNEQFF. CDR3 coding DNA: TGTGCCAGCAGCTTGGGGATTAGCTCCTACAATGAGCAGTTCTTC.

The DNA for the CDR3 is TGTGCCAGCAGCAGGGCGCGGGAGGGCTACGAGCAGTACTTC. This encodes CASSRAREGYEQYF. The gene calls are TRBV9 and TRBJ2-7, with TRBD2 identical over 9 bases. V shed 4 bases, J shed 3 bases, and the junction held 5 bases outside the gene matches. This CDR3 comprises 14 residues. Germline assignment: CDR1 SGDLS and CDR2 YYNGEE.

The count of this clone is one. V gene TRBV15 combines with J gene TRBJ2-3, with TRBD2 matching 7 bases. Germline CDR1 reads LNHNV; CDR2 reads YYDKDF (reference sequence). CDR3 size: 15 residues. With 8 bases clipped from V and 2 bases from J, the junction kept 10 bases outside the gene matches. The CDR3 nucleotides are TGTGCCACCGAAACTAGGAGCGGGACCACAGATACGCAGTATTTT. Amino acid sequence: CATETRSGTTDTQYF.

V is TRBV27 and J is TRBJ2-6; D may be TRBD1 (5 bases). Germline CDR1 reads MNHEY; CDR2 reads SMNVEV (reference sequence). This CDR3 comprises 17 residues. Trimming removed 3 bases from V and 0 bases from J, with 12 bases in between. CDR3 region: CASSLGPTVSGANVLTF. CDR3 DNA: TGTGCCAGCAGTTTGGGTCCGACAGTCTCTGGGGCCAACGTCCTGACTTTC.

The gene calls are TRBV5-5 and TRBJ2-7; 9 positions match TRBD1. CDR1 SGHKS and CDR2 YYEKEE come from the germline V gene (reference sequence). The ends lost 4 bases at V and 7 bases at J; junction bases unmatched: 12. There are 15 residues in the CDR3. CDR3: CASSPSGTGTWEQYF. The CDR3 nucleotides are TGTGCCAGCAGCCCCAGTGGGACAGGGACTTGGGAGCAGTACTTC.

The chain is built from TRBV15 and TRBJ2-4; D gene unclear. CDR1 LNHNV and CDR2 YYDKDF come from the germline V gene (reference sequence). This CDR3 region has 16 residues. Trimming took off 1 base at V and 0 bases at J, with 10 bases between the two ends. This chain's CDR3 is CATSRVQVLAKNIQYF. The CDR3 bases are TGTGCCACCAGCAGAGTCCAGGTCCTAGCCAAAAACATTCAGTACTTC.

CDR3 sequence (DNA): TGTGCCAGCTCCCCCACTAGCGGGAACACAGATACGCAGTATTTT. Amino acids: CASSPTSGNTDTQYF. This sequence joins TRBV18 and TRBJ2-3; the match to TRBD2 covers 10 bases. Germline CDR1 reads KGHSH; CDR2 reads LQKENI. V trimming: 6 bases; J trimming: 2 bases; junction bases outside the gene matches: 5. The CDR3 is 15 residues long.

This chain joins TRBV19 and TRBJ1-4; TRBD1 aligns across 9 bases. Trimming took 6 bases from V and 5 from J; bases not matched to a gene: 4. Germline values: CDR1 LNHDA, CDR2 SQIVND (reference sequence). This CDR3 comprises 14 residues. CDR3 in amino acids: CASRDRGENEKLFF. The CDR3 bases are TGTGCCAGTAGGGACAGGGGCGAAAATGAAAAACTGTTTTTT.